This T cell receptor beta chain was sequenced for a study of blood T cell repertoires in COVID-19. This table comes from immunoSEQ multiplex PCR, and its TCRdb copy is limited to in-frame clones, with some not included. The sample contains over 130,000 clones, over 75% of which appear only once. This clone was seen just once. This TCR was recovered from a man in his fifties or sixties in a cohort exposed to, infected with or recovered from COVID-19 (not recorded which). The sequenced sample consisted of PBMCs or T cells enriched from blood (not recorded which).

CDR3 region: CASSITGQPSYNEQFF. The CDR3 DNA follows: TGTGCCAGTAGTATTACGGGACAGCCTTCCTACAATGAGCAGTTCTTC. This chain joins TRBV19 and TRBJ2-1; 7 bases agree with TRBD1. The CDR3 is 16 amino acids. The V and J ends lost 3 bases and 1 base, in that order; junction bases with no gene match: 6. The germline V gene has CDR1 LNHDA and CDR2 SQIVND (reference sequence).